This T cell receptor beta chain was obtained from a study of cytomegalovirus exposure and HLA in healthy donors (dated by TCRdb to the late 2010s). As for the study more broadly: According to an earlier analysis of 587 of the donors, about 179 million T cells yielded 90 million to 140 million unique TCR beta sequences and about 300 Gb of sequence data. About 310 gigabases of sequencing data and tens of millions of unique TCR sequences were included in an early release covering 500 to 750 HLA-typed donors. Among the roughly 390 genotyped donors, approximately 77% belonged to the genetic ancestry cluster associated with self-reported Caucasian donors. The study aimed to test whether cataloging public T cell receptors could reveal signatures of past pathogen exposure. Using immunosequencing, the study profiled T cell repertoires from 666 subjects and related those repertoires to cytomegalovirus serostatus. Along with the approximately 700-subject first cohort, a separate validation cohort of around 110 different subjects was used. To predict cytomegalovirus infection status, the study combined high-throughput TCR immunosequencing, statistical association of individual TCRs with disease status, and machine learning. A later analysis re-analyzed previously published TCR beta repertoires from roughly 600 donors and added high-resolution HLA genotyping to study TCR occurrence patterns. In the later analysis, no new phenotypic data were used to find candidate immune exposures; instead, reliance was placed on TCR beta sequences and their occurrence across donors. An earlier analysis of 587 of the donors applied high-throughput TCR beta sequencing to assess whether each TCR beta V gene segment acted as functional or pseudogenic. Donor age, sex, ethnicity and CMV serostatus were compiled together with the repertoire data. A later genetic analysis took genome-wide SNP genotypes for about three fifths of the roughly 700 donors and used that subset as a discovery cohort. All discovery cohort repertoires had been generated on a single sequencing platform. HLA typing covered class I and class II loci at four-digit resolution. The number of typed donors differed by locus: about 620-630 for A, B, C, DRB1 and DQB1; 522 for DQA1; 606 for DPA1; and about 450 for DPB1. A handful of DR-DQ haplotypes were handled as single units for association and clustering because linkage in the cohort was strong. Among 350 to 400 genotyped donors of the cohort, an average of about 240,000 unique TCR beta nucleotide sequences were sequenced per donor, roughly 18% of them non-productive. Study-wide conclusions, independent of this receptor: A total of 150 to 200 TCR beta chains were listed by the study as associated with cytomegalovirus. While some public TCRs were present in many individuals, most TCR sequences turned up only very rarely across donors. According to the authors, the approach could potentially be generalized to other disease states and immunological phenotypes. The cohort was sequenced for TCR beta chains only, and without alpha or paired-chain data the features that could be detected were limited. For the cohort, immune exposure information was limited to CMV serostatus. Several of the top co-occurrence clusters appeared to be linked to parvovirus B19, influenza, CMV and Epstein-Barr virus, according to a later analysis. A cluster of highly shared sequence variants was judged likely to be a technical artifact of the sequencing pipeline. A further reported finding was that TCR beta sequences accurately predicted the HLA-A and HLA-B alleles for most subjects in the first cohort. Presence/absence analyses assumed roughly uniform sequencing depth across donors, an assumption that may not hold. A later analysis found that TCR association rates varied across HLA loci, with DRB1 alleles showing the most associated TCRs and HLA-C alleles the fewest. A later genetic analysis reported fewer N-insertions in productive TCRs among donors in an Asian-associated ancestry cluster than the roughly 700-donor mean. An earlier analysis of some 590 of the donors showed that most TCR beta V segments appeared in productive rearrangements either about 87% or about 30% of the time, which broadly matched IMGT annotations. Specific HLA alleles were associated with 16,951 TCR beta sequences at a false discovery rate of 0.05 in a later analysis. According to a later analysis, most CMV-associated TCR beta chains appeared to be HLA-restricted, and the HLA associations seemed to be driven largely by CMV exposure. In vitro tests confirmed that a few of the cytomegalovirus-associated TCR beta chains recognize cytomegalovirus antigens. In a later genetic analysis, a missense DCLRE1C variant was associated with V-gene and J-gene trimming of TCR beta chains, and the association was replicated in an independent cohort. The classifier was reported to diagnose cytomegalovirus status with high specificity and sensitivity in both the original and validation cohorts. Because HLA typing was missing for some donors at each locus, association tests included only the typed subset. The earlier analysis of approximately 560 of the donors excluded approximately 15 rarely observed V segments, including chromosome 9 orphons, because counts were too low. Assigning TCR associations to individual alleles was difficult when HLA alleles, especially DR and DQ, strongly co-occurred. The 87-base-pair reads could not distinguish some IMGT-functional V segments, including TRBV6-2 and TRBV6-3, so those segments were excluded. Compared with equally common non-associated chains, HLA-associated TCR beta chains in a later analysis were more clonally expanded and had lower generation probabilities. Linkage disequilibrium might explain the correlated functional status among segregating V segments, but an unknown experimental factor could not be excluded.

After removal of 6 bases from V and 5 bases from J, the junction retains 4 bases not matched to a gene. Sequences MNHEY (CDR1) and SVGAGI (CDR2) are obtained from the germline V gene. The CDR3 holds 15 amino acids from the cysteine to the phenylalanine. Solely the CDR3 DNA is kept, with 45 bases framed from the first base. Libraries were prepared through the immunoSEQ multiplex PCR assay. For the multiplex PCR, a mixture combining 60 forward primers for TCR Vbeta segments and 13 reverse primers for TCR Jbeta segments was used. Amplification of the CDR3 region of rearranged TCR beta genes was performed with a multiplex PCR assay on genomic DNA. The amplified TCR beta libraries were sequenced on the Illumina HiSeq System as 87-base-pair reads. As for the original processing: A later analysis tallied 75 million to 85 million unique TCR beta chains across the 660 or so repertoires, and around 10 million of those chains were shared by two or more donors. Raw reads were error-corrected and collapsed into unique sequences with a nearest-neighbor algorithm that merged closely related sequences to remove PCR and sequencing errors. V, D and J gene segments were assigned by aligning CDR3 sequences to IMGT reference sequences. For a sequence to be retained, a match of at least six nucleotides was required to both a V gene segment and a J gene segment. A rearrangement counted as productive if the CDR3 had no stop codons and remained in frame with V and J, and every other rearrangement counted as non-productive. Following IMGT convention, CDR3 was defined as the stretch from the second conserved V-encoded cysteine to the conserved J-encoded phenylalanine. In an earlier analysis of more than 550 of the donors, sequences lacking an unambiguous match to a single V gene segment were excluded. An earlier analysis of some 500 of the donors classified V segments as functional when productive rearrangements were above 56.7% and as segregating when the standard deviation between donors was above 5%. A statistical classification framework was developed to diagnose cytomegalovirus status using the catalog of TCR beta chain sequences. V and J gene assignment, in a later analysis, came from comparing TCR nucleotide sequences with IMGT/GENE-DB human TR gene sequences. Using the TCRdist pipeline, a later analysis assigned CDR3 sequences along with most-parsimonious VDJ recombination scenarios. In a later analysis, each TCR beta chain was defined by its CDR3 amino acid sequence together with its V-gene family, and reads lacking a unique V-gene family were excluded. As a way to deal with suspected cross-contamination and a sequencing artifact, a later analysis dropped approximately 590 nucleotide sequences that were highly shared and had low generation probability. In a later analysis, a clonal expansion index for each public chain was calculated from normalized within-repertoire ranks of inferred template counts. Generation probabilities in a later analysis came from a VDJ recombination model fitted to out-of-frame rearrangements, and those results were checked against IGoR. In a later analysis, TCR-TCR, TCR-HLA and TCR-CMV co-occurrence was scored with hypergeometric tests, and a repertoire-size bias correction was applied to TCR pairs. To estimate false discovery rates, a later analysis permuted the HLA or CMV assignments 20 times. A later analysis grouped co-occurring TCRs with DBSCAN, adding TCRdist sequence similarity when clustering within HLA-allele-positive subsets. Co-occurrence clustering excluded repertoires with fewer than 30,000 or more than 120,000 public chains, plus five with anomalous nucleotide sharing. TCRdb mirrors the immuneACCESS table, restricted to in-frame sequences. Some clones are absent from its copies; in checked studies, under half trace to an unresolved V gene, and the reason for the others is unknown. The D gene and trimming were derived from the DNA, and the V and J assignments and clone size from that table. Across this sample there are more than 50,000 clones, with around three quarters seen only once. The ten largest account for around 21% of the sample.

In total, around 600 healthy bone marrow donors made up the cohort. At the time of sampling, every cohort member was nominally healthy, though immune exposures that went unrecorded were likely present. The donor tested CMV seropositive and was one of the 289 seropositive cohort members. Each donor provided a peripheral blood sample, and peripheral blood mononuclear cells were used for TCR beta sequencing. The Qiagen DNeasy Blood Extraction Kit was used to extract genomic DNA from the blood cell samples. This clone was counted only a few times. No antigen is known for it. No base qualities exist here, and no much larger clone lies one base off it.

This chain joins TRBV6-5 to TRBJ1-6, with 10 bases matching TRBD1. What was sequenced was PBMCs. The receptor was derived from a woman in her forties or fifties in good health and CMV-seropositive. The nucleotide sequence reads TGTGCCAGCAGCCGGGACAGGGGTGATAATTCACCCCTCCACTTT. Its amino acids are CASSRDRGDNSPLHF.